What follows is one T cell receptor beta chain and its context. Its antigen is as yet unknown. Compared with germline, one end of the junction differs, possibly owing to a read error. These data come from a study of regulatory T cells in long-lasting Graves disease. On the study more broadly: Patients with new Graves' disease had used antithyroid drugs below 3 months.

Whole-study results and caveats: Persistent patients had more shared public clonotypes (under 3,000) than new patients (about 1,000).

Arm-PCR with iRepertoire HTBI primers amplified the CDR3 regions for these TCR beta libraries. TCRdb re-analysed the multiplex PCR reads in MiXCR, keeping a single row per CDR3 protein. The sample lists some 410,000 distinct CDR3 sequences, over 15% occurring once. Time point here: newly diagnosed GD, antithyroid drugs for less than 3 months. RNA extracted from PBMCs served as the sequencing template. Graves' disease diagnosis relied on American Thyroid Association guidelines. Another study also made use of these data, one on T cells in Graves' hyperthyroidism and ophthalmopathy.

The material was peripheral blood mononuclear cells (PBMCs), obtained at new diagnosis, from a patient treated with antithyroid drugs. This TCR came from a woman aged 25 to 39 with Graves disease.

In DNA, the CDR3 is TGTGCTAGCAGCGAGCGGGACAACACCGGGGAGCTGTTTTTT. Protein product: CASSERDNTGELFF. V usage is TRBV7-7 and J usage is TRBJ2-2; 7 bases are a match to TRBD2. Germline V gene lookup returns CDR1 SSHAT and CDR2 FNYEAQ (reference sequence). The CDR3 covers 14 residues.